The 3 T cell receptor beta chains listed next were all sequenced from one sample in a study of CD8+CD57+ T cells in acquired aplastic anemia. Genomic DNA provided the template from which TCR beta VDJ and CDR3 profiles were obtained. TCRdb analysed the reads with MiXCR anew, one entry per CDR3 protein. The sample has a few hundred thousand distinct CDR3 sequences, approximately 56% seen once; the top ten hold roughly 8%. Sample: sorted CD4+, CD8+, or CD8+CD57+ T cells (not recorded which) from PBMCs. The origin of the receptors is a human donor with severe aplastic anemia or a healthy control (not recorded which).

Regarding this clonotype: Possible read error: a much larger clone is one base away. This chain links TRBV5-5 with TRBJ1-1, with a possible D match to TRBD1 (6 bases). Germline V gives CDR1 SGHKS, CDR2 YYEKEE (reference sequence). The CDR3 consists of 14 residues. CDR3 coding DNA: TGTGACAGCAGCTTAGCCGTAAGGGGGGGGGAAGCTTTCTTT. This gives the protein CDSSLAVRGGEAFF.

The chain has TRBV7-6 and TRBJ1-6; no clear D gene. The V gene's germline CDR1 is SGHVS and CDR2 FNYEAQ. V was pared by 5 bases and J by 10 bases, with 15 bases between. The CDR3 totals 14 residues. CDR3 residues: CASSQAGLGSPLHF. DNA for the CDR3: TGTGCCAGCAGCCAGGCGGGGTTAGGGTCACCCCTCCACTTT. Complete variable domain (other parts from reference TRBV7-6 and TRBJ1-6): GAGVSQSPRYKVTKRGQDVALRCDPISGHVSLYWYRQALGQGPEFLTYFNYEAQQDKSGLPNDRFSAERPEGSISTLTIQRTEQRDSAMYRCASSQAGLGSPLHFGNGTRLTVT.

In this sample, this clonotype turned up many times. The chain links TRBV30 to TRBJ1-6, with TRBD1 matching 7 bases. The CDR3 covers 13 residues. Germline CDR1 and CDR2: GTSNPN and SVGIG (reference sequence). With V trimmed by 5 bases and J by 7 bases, 5 bases remained unmatched. CDR3 amino acids: CAWEGGANSPLHF. CDR3 bases: TGTGCCTGGGAAGGGGGCGCGAATTCACCCCTCCACTTT.